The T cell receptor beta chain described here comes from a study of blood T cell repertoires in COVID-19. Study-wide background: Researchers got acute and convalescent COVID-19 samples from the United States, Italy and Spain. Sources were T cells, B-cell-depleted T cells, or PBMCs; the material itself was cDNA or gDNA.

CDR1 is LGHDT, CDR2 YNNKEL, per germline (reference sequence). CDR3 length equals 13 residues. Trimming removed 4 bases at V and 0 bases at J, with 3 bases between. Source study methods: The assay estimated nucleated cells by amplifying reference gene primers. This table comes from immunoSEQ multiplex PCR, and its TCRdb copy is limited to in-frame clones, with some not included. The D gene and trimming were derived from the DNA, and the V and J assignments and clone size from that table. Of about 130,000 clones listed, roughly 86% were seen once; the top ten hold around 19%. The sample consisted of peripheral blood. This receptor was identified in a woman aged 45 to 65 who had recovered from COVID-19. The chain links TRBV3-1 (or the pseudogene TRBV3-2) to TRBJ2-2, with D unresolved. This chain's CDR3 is CASSPTNTGELFF. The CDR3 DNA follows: TGTGCCAGCAGCCCAACGAACACCGGGGAGCTGTTTTTT.